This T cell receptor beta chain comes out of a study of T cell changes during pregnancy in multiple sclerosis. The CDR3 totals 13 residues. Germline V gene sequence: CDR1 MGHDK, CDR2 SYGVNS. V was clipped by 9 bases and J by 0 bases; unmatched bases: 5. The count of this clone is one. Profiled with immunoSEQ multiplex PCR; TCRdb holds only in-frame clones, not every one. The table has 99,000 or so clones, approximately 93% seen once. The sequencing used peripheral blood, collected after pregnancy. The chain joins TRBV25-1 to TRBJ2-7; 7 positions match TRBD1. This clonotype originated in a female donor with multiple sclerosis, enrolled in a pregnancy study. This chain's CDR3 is CASEDRSSYEQYF. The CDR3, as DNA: TGTGCCAGTGAGGACAGGAGCTCCTACGAGCAGTACTTC.